The 23 T cell receptor beta chains reported below all come from one sample, sequenced in a study of blood T cell repertoires in COVID-19. TCRdb's copy holds only in-frame clones and misses some; the assay was immunoSEQ multiplex PCR. Among 250,000 to 350,000 clones, approximately 90% were seen once, and the ten largest hold around 2%. Sequences were obtained from peripheral blood. The receptors were sampled from a woman aged 25 to 45 with COVID-19, enrolled during active disease.

CDR3 sequence reads: CASSPDRVGNQPQHF. The CDR3 region has the DNA TGTGCCAGCAGCCCGGACAGGGTAGGCAATCAGCCCCAGCATTTT. The genes are TRBV5-8 and TRBJ1-5, with 8 bases matching TRBD1. The CDR3 runs 15 residues. CDR1 is SGHTS, CDR2 YDEGEE, per germline. Unmatched junction bases numbered 5, after V lost 4 bases and J lost 2 bases.

This clone came up once. The chain has TRBV15 and TRBJ1-1, with a weak D call TRBD1 (5 bases). This CDR3 spans 15 amino acids. V gave up 0 bases and J gave up 0 bases, with 8 bases separating them. Per the germline V gene, CDR1 is LNHNV and CDR2 is YYDKDF (reference sequence). The DNA for the CDR3 is TGTGCCACCAGCAGAGATGGGGGGATGAACACTGAAGCTTTCTTT. Its protein is CATSRDGGMNTEAFF.

This chain connects TRBV9 to TRBJ1-1; the D is unclear. The ends were cut back, 0 bases at V and 12 bases at J, with 18 bases in the middle. Germline lookup yields CDR1 SGDLS and CDR2 YYNGEE. The CDR3 is 14 residues long. The CDR3 nucleotides read TGTGCCAGCAGCGTAGATGTTCAAGGGAGGCGGTCTTTCTTT. This codes for CASSVDVQGRRSFF.

The chain uses TRBV13 and TRBJ2-3; D perhaps matches TRBD2 (5 bases). Germline V gives CDR1 PRHDT, CDR2 FYEKMQ (reference sequence). The CDR3 spans 16 residues. The ends were cut back, 5 bases at V and 2 bases at J, with 17 bases in the middle. The CDR3 reads CASSLSAGAPTDTQYF. The CDR3 coding sequence is TGTGCCAGCAGCCTATCCGCGGGCGCCCCCACAGATACGCAGTATTTT.

The chain combines TRBV19 with TRBJ2-2, with D possibly being TRBD1 (6 bases). Germline V CDR1 and CDR2: LNHDA, SQIVND (reference sequence). Trimming removed 3 bases at V and 6 bases at J, with 11 bases between. This CDR3 comprises 14 residues. In DNA form, the CDR3 reads TGTGCCAGTAGTATCAGGGGCAGATCCGGGGAGCTGTTTTTT. Encoded protein: CASSIRGRSGELFF.

This chain connects TRBV24-1 to TRBJ1-6; 9 positions match TRBD1. The CDR3 sequence is 16 residues long. Trimming cost V 11 bases and J 4 bases; bases outside gene matches: 11. Germline-derived CDR1 and CDR2 are KGHDR and SFDVKD. The chain's CDR3 is CAIPGQGLGYNSPLHF. The CDR3 DNA is TGTGCCATCCCGGGACAGGGTCTGGGGTATAATTCACCCCTCCACTTT.

This clone is a singleton in its sample. The gene calls are TRBV5-1 and TRBJ2-7; a weak D match, TRBD2 (6 bases). The length of the CDR3 is 14 residues. The ends were cut back, 0 bases at V and 7 bases at J, with 14 bases in the middle. Germline lookup yields CDR1 SGHRS and CDR2 YFSETQ. In nucleotides, the CDR3 is TGCGCCAGCAGCTTGGTCTCCGCGGGGATAGAGCAGTACTTC. It specifies CASSLVSAGIEQYF.

The J gene is TRBJ1-5, the V gene TRBV4-1; D gene unclear. The length of the CDR3 is 15 residues. V was trimmed by 1 base and J by 2 bases, leaving 9 bases between them. Germline V gene data show CDR1 as MGHRA and CDR2 as YSYEKL. The CDR3 DNA sequence: TGCGCCAGCAGCCAAGGAGCCTCGGGCAATCAGCCCCAGCATTTT. It yields the protein CASSQGASGNQPQHF.

In DNA form, the CDR3 reads TGTGCCAGCAGCCAAGATCTGAGGTACCAGCCCCAGCATTTT. This codes for CASSQDLRYQPQHF. This rearrangement joins TRBV3-1 (or the pseudogene TRBV3-2) to TRBJ1-5, with D unclear. Germline loops: CDR1 LGHDT, CDR2 YNNKEL (reference sequence). This CDR3 is built from 14 residues. The V end was cut by 0 bases, the J end by 7 bases, with 10 bases between.

Here the CDR3 DNA reads TGTGCCAGTAGGGGGACAAATCCGGGCTACACCTTC. Its translation is CASRGTNPGYTF. The chain carries TRBV19 and TRBJ1-2; TRBD1 might be the D (6 bases). CDR3 length equals 12 residues. V was pared by 6 bases and J by 8 bases, with 13 bases between. In germline, CDR1 is LNHDA, CDR2 SQIVND (reference sequence).

The chain couples TRBV25-1 to TRBJ1-4; the match to TRBD1 covers 7 bases. V trimming: 0 bases; J trimming: 6 bases; junction bases outside the gene matches: 4. The V gene's germline CDR1 is MGHDK and CDR2 SYGVNS. The CDR3 is made up of 15 amino acids. DNA for the CDR3: TGTGCCAGCAGTGAATATAGAGGGGGCGATGAAAAACTGTTTTTT. This encodes CASSEYRGGDEKLFF.

CDR3 sequence: CASSPQTGVSPLHF. The DNA of the CDR3 is TGTGCCAGCAGTCCCCAAACAGGGGTCTCACCCCTCCACTTT. The chain carries TRBV6-5 and TRBJ1-6; 7 nucleotides line up with TRBD1. Germline CDR1 reads MNHEY; CDR2 reads SVGAGI. The CDR3 runs to 14 residues. The V and J ends lost 5 bases and 10 bases, in that order; junction bases with no gene match: 8.

The chain carries TRBV7-9 and TRBJ1-1, with TRBD1 matching 7 bases. CDR3 length equals 15 residues. Germline V gene sequence: CDR1 SEHNR, CDR2 FQNEAQ (reference sequence). After removal of 5 bases from V and 11 bases from J, the junction contained 17 bases not matched to a gene. CDR3 region: CASSPDTGTVIVAFF. The CDR3 DNA sequence: TGTGCCAGCAGCCCCGATACCGGGACAGTGATTGTCGCTTTCTTT.

J is TRBJ2-7 and V is TRBV7-9; no reliable D call. The V gene's germline CDR1 is SEHNR and CDR2 FQNEAQ (reference sequence). The CDR3 consists of 13 residues. The V and J ends lost 2 bases and 2 bases respectively, with 7 bases between them. CDR3 in DNA: TGTGCCAGCAGCTTAACAGCCGCCTACGAGCAGTACTTC. It translates to CASSLTAAYEQYF.

Of note for this clone: This sample also contains other DNA sequences that code for the same CDR3. CDR3 in DNA: TGTGCCAGCAGTTTAAGGGGCAACACTGAAGCTTTCTTT. Translating gives CASSLRGNTEAFF. The J gene is TRBJ1-1, the V gene TRBV12-3 or TRBV12-4; the D gene is possibly TRBD1 (5 bases). Trimming pared 2 bases from V and 2 bases from J, leaving 6 bases between. The CDR3 sequence is 13 residues long.

The J gene is TRBJ1-6, the V gene TRBV27; no firm D call. The CDR3 sequence is 13 residues long. Looked up from germline, CDR1 is MNHEY and CDR2 is SMNVEV (reference sequence). Trimming removed 2 bases from V and 4 bases from J, with 3 bases in between. The CDR3 DNA reads as TGTGCCAGCAGTTTACGGTATAATTCACCCCTCCACTTT. Translated, it gives CASSLRYNSPLHF.

The J gene is TRBJ1-3, the V gene TRBV30; possibly TRBD1 for D (5 bases). The V and J ends lost 1 base and 4 bases respectively, with 17 bases between them. The CDR3 has 16 residues. CDR1 and CDR2 (germline): GTSNPN, SVGIG (reference sequence). CDR3 amino acids: CAWSDRRGKAGNTIYF. CDR3 nucleotide sequence: TGTGCCTGGAGTGATCGAAGGGGCAAGGCCGGAAACACCATATATTTT.

Concerning this clone: Distinct nucleotide sequences in the sample also encode this CDR3. The V and J genes are TRBV5-1 and TRBJ1-1; weak D call: TRBD1 (5 bases). Trimming shortened V by 0 bases and J by 5 bases, and 11 bases separated the two germline ends. The V gene's germline CDR1 is SGHRS and CDR2 YFSETQ. The CDR3 totals 14 residues. The CDR3 DNA reads as TGCGCCAGCAGCTTGGGGCAGGGAGGGACTGAAGCTTTCTTT. Translation: CASSLGQGGTEAFF.

V is TRBV7-9 and J is TRBJ1-2, with 9 bases identical to TRBD1. With V trimmed by 5 bases and J by 4 bases, 14 bases remained unmatched. The length of the CDR3 is 17 residues. Germline V lookup: CDR1 SEHNR, CDR2 FQNEAQ (reference sequence). CDR3 DNA sequence: TGTGCCAGCAGCAGTCCGGGACAGGGTACCGCGGGCTATGGCTACACCTTC. This encodes CASSSPGQGTAGYGYTF.

This clone was counted once. V is TRBV14 and J is TRBJ1-1; D remains ambiguous. This CDR3 contains 13 residues. The germline CDR1 and CDR2 sequences are SGHDN and FVKESK. Trimming stripped 5 bases from V and 0 bases from J, with 7 bases between. The DNA for the CDR3 is TGTGCCAGCAGCTTCGCGTTGAACACTGAAGCTTTCTTT. Translation gives CASSFALNTEAFF.

V gene TRBV30 combines with J gene TRBJ1-5; D might be TRBD1 (6 bases). V lost 0 bases to trimming and J lost 4 bases, with 7 bases between them. CDR1 is GTSNPN, CDR2 SVGIG, per germline (reference sequence). This CDR3 is 13 amino acids long. CDR3 loop: CAWSVGQNQPQHF. The CDR3 nucleotides read TGTGCCTGGAGTGTAGGACAGAATCAGCCCCAGCATTTT. Looking up the rest from reference TRBV30 and TRBJ1-5 gives the full variable domain: SQTIHQWPATLVQPVGSPLSLECTVEGTSNPNLYWYRQAAGRGLQLLFYSVGIGQISSEVPQNLSASRPQDRQFILSSKKLLLSDSGFYLCAWSVGQNQPQHFGDGTRLSIL.

The rearrangement links TRBV29-1 to TRBJ2-5; the match to TRBD2 covers 9 bases. This CDR3 spans 18 amino acids. V trimming: 4 bases; J trimming: 4 bases; junction bases outside the gene matches: 19. CDR1 SQVTM and CDR2 ANQGSEA come from the germline V gene. The CDR3 coding sequence is TGCAGCGTTGCCAGCGGGAGGACTACCTACGTGGTGGGAGAGACCCAGTACTTC. It specifies CSVASGRTTYVVGETQYF.

This chain links TRBV28 with TRBJ1-3, with D hard to call. Germline CDR1 and CDR2: MDHEN and SYDVKM. The CDR3 has 15 amino acids. V was trimmed by 2 bases and J by 1 base, leaving 9 bases between them. CDR3 in DNA: TGTGCCAGCAGTTTAATCAGTCGATCTGGAAACACCATATATTTT. It codes for CASSLISRSGNTIYF.